The 8 T cell receptor beta chains given below trace back to one sample, sequenced in a study of control samples from healthy donors and cancer patients. Produced via immunoSEQ multiplex PCR; TCRdb's table is partial and in-frame only. Seen here are about 80,000 clones, just under 90% observed once, and the top ten hold around 5.8%. The sample comprised blood. The source is a man between 50 and 59 years old in good health.

The CDR3 is CASRSSASGSGGYTF. CDR3 bases: TGTGCCAGCAGATCCTCCGCCTCAGGGTCTGGGGGCTACACCTTC. The J gene is TRBJ1-2, the V gene TRBV7-8; weak D call: TRBD1 (5 bases). CDR1 and CDR2 (germline): SGHVS, FQNEAQ. With 6 bases removed from V and 8 bases from J, the gap between germline ends came to 22 bases. This CDR3 region has 15 residues.

This clone has a count of ten or more. The chain recombines TRBV7-2 with TRBJ2-3; 8 bases line up with TRBD2. The CDR3 loop spans 15 amino acids. The germline V gene encodes CDR1 SGHTA and CDR2 FQGNSA. V lost 1 base, J lost 2 bases, and 2 bases stayed unmatched. The CDR3 sequence is CASSLGLANTDTQYF. The CDR3 coding sequence is TGTGCCAGCAGCTTAGGACTAGCGAACACAGATACGCAGTATTTT.

With regard to this clone: An end of the junction does not agree with germline; a read error may underlie this. Within the sample, other DNA sequences also encode this same CDR3. The rearrangement uses TRBV25-1 and TRBJ1-6, with TRBD1 as a possible D gene (5 bases). CDR3 length equals 17 residues. Looked up from germline, CDR1 is MGHDK and CDR2 is SYGVNS. The CDR3 is CASSESAPGLHNSPLHF. In DNA, the CDR3 is TGTGCCAGCAGCGAATCTGCGCCAGGGTTACATAATTCACCCCTCCACTTT.

The V gene is TRBV7-9, the J gene TRBJ1-4; D is perhaps TRBD1 (5 bases). V was shortened by 2 bases and J by 7 bases, with 14 bases between the two germline ends. This CDR3 comprises 15 residues. Per germline, CDR1 SEHNR and CDR2 FQNEAQ (reference sequence). Written as DNA, the CDR3 is TGTGCCAGCAGCTTAAATGCCGGGGGTGGTGAAAAACTGTTTTTT. Translating it yields CASSLNAGGGEKLFF.

The chain carries TRBV7-6 and TRBJ2-3; 8 bases are shared with TRBD2. The length of the CDR3 is 17 residues. V lost 2 bases to trimming and J lost 4 bases; unmatched junction nucleotides: 11. CDR1 is SGHVS and CDR2 is FNYEAQ in the germline V gene. The CDR3 bases are TGTGCCAGCAGCTTAAGTCTCCCGAGCGGGGGTTCAGATACGCAGTATTTT. This translates into CASSLSLPSGGSDTQYF.

This rearrangement joins TRBV6-4 to TRBJ2-3, with 10 bases lining up with TRBD2. Losses at the gene ends were 6 bases for V and 5 bases for J; bases not matched to a gene: 5. Germline V gene sequence: CDR1 MRHNA, CDR2 SNTAGT. This CDR3 has 14 amino acids. The CDR3 coding sequence is TGTGCCAGCAGCCCTAGCGGGGGACAAGATACGCAGTATTTT. Translating it yields CASSPSGGQDTQYF.

The chain carries TRBV18 and TRBJ2-5; 10 nucleotides agree with TRBD2. This CDR3 contains 16 residues. Per the germline V gene, CDR1 is KGHSH and CDR2 is LQKENI. The V gene end was trimmed by 1 base and the J gene end by 1 base; junction bases not matched to a gene: 3. In DNA form, the CDR3 reads TGTGCCAGCTCACCACTTCCTAGCGGGAGCCAAGAGACCCAGTACTTC. Its protein is CASSPLPSGSQETQYF.

This clone was picked up a small number of times. This chain links TRBV5-8 with TRBJ1-6; the D is unclear. The germline V gene encodes CDR1 SGHTS and CDR2 YDEGEE. The V gene lost 4 bases and the J gene lost 10 bases, with 15 bases spanning the gap. This CDR3 region has 14 residues. For the CDR3, the DNA is TGTGCCAGCAGCCGGCCCGATATGGAGTCACCCCTCCACTTT. It codes for CASSRPDMESPLHF.